This TCR beta chain was observed in a study of Graves' ophthalmopathy and Graves' hyperthyroidism. The study, taken as a whole, reports: Most thyroid clonotypes expanded beyond 0.001 frequency were also found in blood. The model flagged ophthalmopathy progression at approximately 66% sensitivity and around 77% specificity.

CDR3 regions of TCR beta were amplified from RNA transcripts. The authors performed first-round RT-PCR with HTBI primers and then a second-round multiplex PCR. From the multiplex PCR reads, TCRdb called clonotypes with MiXCR, one entry per CDR3 protein. This sample has about 370,000 distinct CDR3 sequences, with 18% found just once. The CDR3 spans 15 residues. Per the germline V gene, CDR1 is MNHNS and CDR2 is SASEGT. Trimming removed 4 bases at V and 0 bases at J, with 10 bases between. Ten or more counts support this clonotype. What it binds is unknown. Each donor who had ophthalmopathy showed moderate-to-severe activity, a CAS of ≥3, a NOSPECS of ≥4, and a duration under 3 months. Thyroid ultrasound, orbital computed tomography, TRAb, serum thyroxine and clinical symptoms formed the basis of diagnosis.

The sample comprised peripheral blood. This receptor was identified in a woman aged 18-29 years with Graves' ophthalmopathy. V is TRBV6-1 and J is TRBJ1-5; D is possibly TRBD1 (6 bases). In nucleotides, the CDR3 is TGTGCCAGCAGTGGATCAGGGGTTAGCAATCAGCCCCAGCATTTT. It is translated as CASSGSGVSNQPQHF.